A single sample gave rise to the 19 T cell receptor beta chains below, sequenced in a study of post-analysis software for immune sequencing data. No cognate antigen is known for these TCRs. Presence of unique molecular identifiers characterized the TCR beta cDNA libraries. From the PCR reads, TCRdb called clonotypes with MiXCR, one entry per CDR3 protein. Of approximately 660,000 distinct CDR3 sequences in the sample, approximately 60% were seen once. The study, taken as a whole, reports: Patients showed TRBV5-6, TRBV5-1 and TRBV20-1 among four to six TRBV segments more frequent than in controls.

The sequenced sample was blood. The receptors were sampled from a girl aged 2-9 years with multiple sclerosis.

This clonotype appeared a few times. The chain carries TRBV5-1 and TRBJ2-1; D ambiguous. Trimming took off 5 bases at V and 2 bases at J, with 14 bases between the two ends. Germline CDR1 and CDR2: SGHRS and YFSETQ. This CDR3 has 15 amino acids. This CDR3 reads CASRTSFGPYNEQFF. The DNA for the CDR3 is TGCGCCAGCAGGACTTCGTTCGGCCCCTACAATGAGCAGTTCTTC.

The CDR3 DNA follows: TGTGCCAGCAGTTTATCGGCAAGCCATGAGCAGTTCTTC. Its protein is CASSLSASHEQFF. This chain joins TRBV27 and TRBJ2-1, with no clear D. CDR3 length equals 13 residues. Between the trimmed V and J ends, which lost 0 bases and 8 bases, there was a span of 8 bases. Germline CDR1 is MNHEY and CDR2 is SMNVEV (reference sequence).

This chain links TRBV29-1 with TRBJ1-2; tentatively, D is TRBD1 (5 bases). The CDR3 runs 11 residues. The germline gives CDR1 SQVTM, CDR2 ANQGSEA. V was pared by 5 bases and J by 7 bases, with 11 bases between. The CDR3 nucleotides read TGCAGCGTTATGGGGGAGGGTGGCTACACCTTC. It codes for CSVMGEGGYTF.

The chain has TRBV29-1 and TRBJ2-1; TRBD1 is a possible D gene (5 bases). V dropped 6 bases and J dropped 0 bases, with 12 bases sitting between them. The CDR3 contains 14 residues. Germline CDR1 is SQVTM and CDR2 is ANQGSEA. CDR3: CSVGQGVSYNEQFF. In DNA, the CDR3 is TGCAGCGTCGGACAAGGGGTCTCCTACAATGAGCAGTTCTTC.

The chain couples TRBV7-8 to TRBJ2-1; weak D call: TRBD1 (5 bases). Germline V lookup: CDR1 SGHVS, CDR2 FQNEAQ. The CDR3 has 18 amino acids. V gave up 1 base and J gave up 0 bases, with 16 bases separating them. CDR3 in amino acids: CASSLVTGVVSSYNEQFF. The CDR3 DNA is TGTGCCAGCAGCTTAGTTACAGGAGTGGTTTCCTCCTACAATGAGCAGTTCTTC.

The rearrangement uses TRBV7-2 and TRBJ1-5, with D hard to call. CDR1 and CDR2 (germline): SGHTA, FQGNSA. Trimming shortened V by 5 bases and J by 7 bases, and 12 bases separated the two germline ends. This CDR3 spans 13 amino acids. CDR3 in DNA: TGTGCCAGCAGCCCCATGGGGAAACAGCCCCAGCATTTT. This translates into CASSPMGKQPQHF.

The chain carries TRBV13 and TRBJ2-4; 8 nucleotides match TRBD1. The J segment lost 1 base and the V segment lost 4 bases, leaving 3 bases of the junction unmatched. Germline V gives CDR1 PRHDT, CDR2 FYEKMQ (reference sequence). This CDR3 contains 15 residues. CDR3 loop: CASSSRQGAKNIQYF. The CDR3 nucleotides are TGTGCCAGCAGCTCCAGACAGGGGGCCAAAAACATTCAGTACTTC.

The sample holds a few counts of this clonotype. This chain joins TRBV10-3 and TRBJ2-1, with TRBD2 matching over 8 bases. Germline V gene lookup returns CDR1 ENHRY and CDR2 SYGVKD. The CDR3 runs 13 residues. The junction had 4 bases not matched to a gene; V was cut back by 8 bases and J by 4 bases. As DNA, the CDR3 is TGTGCCATCTGCCCGGGGGGGTACAATGAGCAGTTCTTC. The encoded protein is CAICPGGYNEQFF.

This chain connects TRBV7-7 to TRBJ1-1; D gene ambiguous. Germline values: CDR1 SSHAT, CDR2 FNYEAQ (reference sequence). The length of the CDR3 is 13 residues. The ends were cut back, 3 bases at V and 4 bases at J, with 9 bases in the middle. CDR3 residues: CASSLTQSTEAFF. In DNA, the CDR3 is TGTGCCAGCAGCTTGACCCAGAGCACTGAAGCTTTCTTT. The variable domain in full, with the rest retrieved from reference TRBV7-7 and TRBJ1-1, is GAGVSQSPRYKVTKRGQDVTLRCDPISSHATLYWYQQALGQGPEFLTYFNYEAQPDKSGLPSDRFSAERPEGSISTLTIQRTEQRDSAMYRCASSLTQSTEAFFGQGTRLTVV.

The chain links TRBV5-1 to TRBJ2-7, with 9 bases aligning to TRBD1. This CDR3 contains 16 residues. Germline trimming cut 4 bases from V and 1 base from J; bases unmatched to any gene: 9. Germline-derived CDR1 and CDR2 are SGHRS and YFSETQ. The CDR3 DNA is TGCGCCAGCAGCGAAGGCCCCGGACAGGGGTCCTACGAGCAGTACTTC. It translates to CASSEGPGQGSYEQYF.

The chain employs TRBV3-1 and TRBJ2-1; D gene uncertain. In germline, CDR1 is LGHDT, CDR2 YNNKEL (reference sequence). The CDR3 contains 11 residues. V was clipped by 1 base and J by 9 bases, with 4 bases between them. This CDR3 is CASSQVGEQFF. CDR3 in DNA: TGTGCCAGCAGCCAAGTGGGTGAGCAGTTCTTC.

V and J are TRBV7-8 and TRBJ1-2; TRBD1 agrees at 9 bases. Trimming took 3 bases from V and 3 from J; bases not matched to a gene: 2. CDR3 length equals 14 residues. From germline, CDR1 is SGHVS and CDR2 FQNEAQ. The CDR3 DNA reads as TGTGCCAGCAGCTTGGACAGGGGTCACTATGGCTACACCTTC. This codes for CASSLDRGHYGYTF.

CDR3 bases: TGTGCCATCAGCTCGGACAGGATGGAGGGAGAGACCCAGTACTTC. Translation gives CAISSDRMEGETQYF. The rearrangement joins TRBV10-3 to TRBJ2-5; possible D gene TRBD1, 7 bases. The V end was cut by 6 bases, the J end by 4 bases, with 18 bases between. Per germline, CDR1 ENHRY and CDR2 SYGVKD. This CDR3 comprises 15 residues.

The chain is built from TRBV20-1 and TRBJ2-5, with 10 bases aligning to TRBD2. J lost 5 bases, V lost 5 bases, and 8 bases had no gene match. This CDR3 is built from 14 residues. The germline gives CDR1 DFQATT, CDR2 SNEGSKA (reference sequence). CDR3 residues: CSAYGGTSVETQYF. The CDR3 DNA reads as TGCAGTGCTTACGGCGGGACTAGCGTCGAGACCCAGTACTTC.

The chain is built from TRBV7-2 and TRBJ1-2; D unresolved. The CDR3 runs 15 residues. The germline V and J ends were trimmed by 6 bases and 8 bases, with 22 bases remaining between them. Germline values: CDR1 SGHTA, CDR2 FQGNSA. The CDR3 bases are TGTGCCAGCAGTCTTAGCCAACTGCGGCTGGGGGGCTACACCTTC. Translation: CASSLSQLRLGGYTF.

This clonotype has more than one count but fewer than ten. The CDR3 reads CASSAGTGYHEQFF. The CDR3 nucleotides are TGTGCCAGCAGCGCCGGGACAGGGTACCATGAGCAGTTCTTC. The chain is built from TRBV9 and TRBJ2-1, with 9 bases aligning to TRBD1. This CDR3 comprises 14 residues. Germline trimming cut 3 bases from V and 8 bases from J; bases unmatched to any gene: 6. Per the germline V gene, CDR1 is SGDLS and CDR2 is YYNGEE.

The chain couples TRBV6-6 to TRBJ1-1; D is unresolved. Germline CDR1 and CDR2: MNHNY and SVGAGI (reference sequence). The CDR3 length is 12 residues. Trimming removed 6 bases from V and 2 bases from J, with 7 bases in between. Here the CDR3 reads CASRIGNTEAFF. The CDR3 DNA is TGTGCCAGCAGAATCGGCAACACTGAAGCTTTCTTT.

The chain couples TRBV11-2 to TRBJ1-4; 7 bases map to TRBD1. The V gene end was trimmed by 5 bases and the J gene end by 1 base; junction bases not matched to a gene: 7. The CDR3 runs 16 residues. CDR1 is SGHAT and CDR2 is FQNNGV in the germline V gene. The CDR3 DNA reads as TGTGCCAGCAGCCGGGACAGAGGTCGAACTAATGAAAAACTGTTTTTT. Translation: CASSRDRGRTNEKLFF. The variable domain in full, with the rest retrieved from reference TRBV11-2 and TRBJ1-4, is EAGVAQSPRYKIIEKRQSVAFWCNPISGHATLYWYQQILGQGPKLLIQFQNNGVVDDSQLPKDRFSAERLKGVDSTLKIQPAKLEDSAVYLCASSRDRGRTNEKLFFGSGTQLSVL.

The sample holds a few counts of this clonotype. The chain employs TRBV12-3 or TRBV12-4 and TRBJ2-1, with D uncertain. Trimming shortened V by 5 bases and J by 7 bases, and 12 bases separated the two germline ends. The CDR3 has 13 residues. CDR3 DNA: TGTGCCAGCAGTCTAAGCCCCGGAAATGAGCAGTTCTTC. Its protein product is CASSLSPGNEQFF.